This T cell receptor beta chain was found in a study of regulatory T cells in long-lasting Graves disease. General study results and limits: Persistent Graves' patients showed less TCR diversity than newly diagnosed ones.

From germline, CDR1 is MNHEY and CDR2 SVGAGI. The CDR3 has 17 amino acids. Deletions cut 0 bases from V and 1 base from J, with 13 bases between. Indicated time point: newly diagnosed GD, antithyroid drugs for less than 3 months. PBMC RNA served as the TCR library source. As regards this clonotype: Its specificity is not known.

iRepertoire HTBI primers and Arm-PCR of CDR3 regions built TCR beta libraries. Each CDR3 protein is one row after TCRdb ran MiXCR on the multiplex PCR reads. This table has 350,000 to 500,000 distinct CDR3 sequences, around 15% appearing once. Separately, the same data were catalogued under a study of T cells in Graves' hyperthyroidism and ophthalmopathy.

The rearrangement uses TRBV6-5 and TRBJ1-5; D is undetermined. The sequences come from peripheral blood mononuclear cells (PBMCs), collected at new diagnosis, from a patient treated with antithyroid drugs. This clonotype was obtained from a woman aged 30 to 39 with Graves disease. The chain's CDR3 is CASSYSMAGLSNQPQHF. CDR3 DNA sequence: TGTGCCAGCAGTTACTCGATGGCGGGGTTGAGCAATCAGCCCCAGCATTTT.